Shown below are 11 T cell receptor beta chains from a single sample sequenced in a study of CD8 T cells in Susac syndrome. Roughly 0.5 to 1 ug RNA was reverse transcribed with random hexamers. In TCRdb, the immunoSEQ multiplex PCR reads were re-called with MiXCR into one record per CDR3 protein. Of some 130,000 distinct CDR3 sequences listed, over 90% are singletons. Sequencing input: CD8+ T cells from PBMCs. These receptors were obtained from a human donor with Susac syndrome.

CDR3 amino acids: CSVESIGPDSYEQYF. The CDR3 nucleotides read TGCAGCGTTGAATCTATAGGGCCTGACTCCTACGAGCAGTACTTC. The chain uses TRBV29-1 and TRBJ2-7; D is unclear. Per the germline V gene, CDR1 is SQVTM and CDR2 is ANQGSEA. The CDR3 runs to 15 residues. The V end was cut by 2 bases, the J end by 0 bases, with 14 bases between.

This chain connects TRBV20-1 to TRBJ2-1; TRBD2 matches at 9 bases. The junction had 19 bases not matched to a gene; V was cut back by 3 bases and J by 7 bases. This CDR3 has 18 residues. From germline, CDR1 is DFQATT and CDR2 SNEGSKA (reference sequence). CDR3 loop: CSARGLAGISLGGNEQFF. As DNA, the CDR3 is TGCAGTGCTAGGGGGCTAGCGGGAATATCTCTGGGGGGGAATGAGCAGTTCTTC.

The CDR3 sequence is CASSPREQGNTEAFF. Written as DNA, the CDR3 is TGTGCCAGCAGCCCACGCGAACAGGGGAACACTGAAGCTTTCTTT. This sequence joins TRBV3-1 and TRBJ1-1, with D possibly TRBD1 on 6 matching bases. This CDR3 comprises 15 residues. V was trimmed by 4 bases and J by 1 base, leaving 13 bases between them. Per germline, CDR1 LGHDT and CDR2 YNNKEL (reference sequence).

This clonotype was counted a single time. This chain's CDR3 is CSAREETSGSLYTDTQYF. The CDR3 DNA sequence: TGCAGTGCTAGAGAGGAGACTAGCGGGTCCCTATACACAGATACGCAGTATTTT. The chain recombines TRBV20-1 with TRBJ2-3, with TRBD2 matching 10 bases. Germline V gene sequence: CDR1 DFQATT, CDR2 SNEGSKA (reference sequence). V was pared by 0 bases and J by 2 bases, with 11 bases of the junction left unmatched. The CDR3 covers 18 residues.

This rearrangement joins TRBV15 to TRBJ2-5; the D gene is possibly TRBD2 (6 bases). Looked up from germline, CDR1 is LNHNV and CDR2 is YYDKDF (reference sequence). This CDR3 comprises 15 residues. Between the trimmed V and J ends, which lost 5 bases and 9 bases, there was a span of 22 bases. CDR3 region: CATSPRRDSSSAQYF. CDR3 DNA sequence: TGTGCCACCAGCCCCCGACGGGACTCATCCTCGGCCCAGTACTTC.

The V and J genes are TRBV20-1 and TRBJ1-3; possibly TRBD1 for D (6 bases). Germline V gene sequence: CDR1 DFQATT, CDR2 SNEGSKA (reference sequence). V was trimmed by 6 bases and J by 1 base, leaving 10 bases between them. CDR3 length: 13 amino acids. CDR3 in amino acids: CSAATGSGNTIYF. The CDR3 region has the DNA TGCAGTGCCGCGACAGGTTCTGGAAACACCATATATTTT.

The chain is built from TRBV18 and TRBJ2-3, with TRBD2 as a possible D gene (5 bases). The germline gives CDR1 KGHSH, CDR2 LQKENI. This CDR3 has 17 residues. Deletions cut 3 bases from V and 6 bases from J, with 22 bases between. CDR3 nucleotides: TGTGCCAGCTCACCCGGCAGCGGAGAAGGCACAGCGGATACGCAGTATTTT. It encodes CASSPGSGEGTADTQYF.

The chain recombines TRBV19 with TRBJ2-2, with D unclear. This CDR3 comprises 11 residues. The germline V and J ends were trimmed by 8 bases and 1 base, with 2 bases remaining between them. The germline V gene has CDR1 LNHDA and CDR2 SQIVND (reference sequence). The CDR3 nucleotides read TGTGCCAGTGGGAACACCGGGGAGCTGTTTTTT. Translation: CASGNTGELFF.

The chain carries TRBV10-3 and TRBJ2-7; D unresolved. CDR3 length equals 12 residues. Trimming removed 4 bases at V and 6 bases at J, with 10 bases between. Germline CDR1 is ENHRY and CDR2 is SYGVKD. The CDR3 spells CAISGNVGEQYF. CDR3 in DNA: TGTGCCATCAGTGGCAACGTTGGCGAGCAGTACTTC.

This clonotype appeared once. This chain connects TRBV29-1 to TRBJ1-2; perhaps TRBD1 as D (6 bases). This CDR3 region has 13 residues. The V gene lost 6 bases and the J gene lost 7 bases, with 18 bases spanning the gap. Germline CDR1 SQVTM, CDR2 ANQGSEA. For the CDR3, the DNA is TGCAGCGTCGGCCCCACAGGGTTTCTTGGCTACACCTTC. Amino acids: CSVGPTGFLGYTF.

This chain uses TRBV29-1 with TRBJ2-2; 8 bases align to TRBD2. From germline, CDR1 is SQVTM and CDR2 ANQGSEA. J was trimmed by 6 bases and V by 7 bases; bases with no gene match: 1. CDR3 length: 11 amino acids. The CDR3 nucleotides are TGCAGCGCCGGGGGGGCCGGGGAGCTGTTTTTT. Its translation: CSAGGAGELFF.